One and the same sample provided the 21 T cell receptor beta chains below, sequenced in a study of beta chain features in type 1 diabetes. Findings of the study overall: Shortening of TCRB CDR3s, moderate but significant, appeared in all four CD4+ subsets of Type 1 diabetes patients.

The antigens of these receptors remain unknown. Every bit of the isolated RNA underwent reverse transcription, so sequencing read expressed TCRB transcripts. Profiled with immunoSEQ multiplex PCR; TCRdb holds only in-frame clones, not every one. The data contain under 300,000 clones, roughly 22% of them singletons. The sample was naive CD4+ T cells from blood. The receptor source for this set is a woman aged 40 to 49 with type 1 diabetes.

V gene TRBV5-4 combines with J gene TRBJ1-2; 7 bases agree with TRBD1. This CDR3 has 15 residues. Germline V gives CDR1 SGHNT, CDR2 YYREEE (reference sequence). V dropped 1 base and J dropped 4; count of bases not matched to a gene: 7. This CDR3 reads CASSLYDRVLYGYTF. CDR3 DNA sequence: TGTGCCAGCAGCTTGTACGACAGGGTGCTCTATGGCTACACCTTC.

The CDR3 sequence is CASSQGGRGNEQFF. CDR3 nucleotides: TGCGCCAGCAGCCAGGGAGGGAGGGGCAATGAGCAGTTCTTC. The chain links TRBV4-3 to TRBJ2-1; TRBD2 matches at 7 bases. V lost 3 bases to trimming and J lost 6 bases; unmatched junction nucleotides: 5. CDR1 is LGHNA and CDR2 is YSLEER in the germline V gene. The CDR3 has 14 amino acids.

The chain carries TRBV7-2 and TRBJ2-1, with TRBD2 matching 7 bases. Germline V CDR1 and CDR2: SGHTA, FQGNSA. Trimming cost V 3 bases and J 9 bases; bases outside gene matches: 8. This CDR3 has 14 amino acids. CDR3 coding DNA: TGTGCCAGCAGCTTGAGCGGGGCCAACGGTGAGCAGTTCTTC. Its translation: CASSLSGANGEQFF.

V gene TRBV7-9 combines with J gene TRBJ1-6; perhaps TRBD1 as D (5 bases). Trimming removed 1 base at V and 8 bases at J, with 15 bases between. There are 16 residues in the CDR3. Germline V gene data show CDR1 as SEHNR and CDR2 as FQNEAQ (reference sequence). DNA of the CDR3: TGTGCCAGCAGCTTAGTGGCGGCAGGGAATCATTCACCCCTCCACTTT. Translated, it gives CASSLVAAGNHSPLHF. The whole variable domain, filled in from reference TRBV7-9 and TRBJ1-6, reads DTGVSQNPRHKITKRGQNVTFRCDPISEHNRLYWYRQTLGQGPEFLTYFQNEAQLEKSRLLSDRFSAERPKGSFSTLEIQRTEQGDSAMYLCASSLVAAGNHSPLHFGNGTRLTVT.

This clone has a handful of counts. This sequence joins TRBV19 and TRBJ2-1, with D maybe TRBD2 (5 bases). This CDR3 region has 16 residues. Germline CDR1 reads LNHDA; CDR2 reads SQIVND (reference sequence). Between the trimmed V and J ends, which lost 5 bases and 8 bases, there was a span of 22 bases. The CDR3 region is CASSPQPPLSRDEQFF. The DNA of the CDR3 is TGTGCCAGTAGTCCGCAACCCCCGCTCTCGAGGGATGAGCAGTTCTTC.

This clone came up a few times. This chain uses TRBV6-6 with TRBJ2-7, with 8 bases that match TRBD2. Germline CDR1 and CDR2: MNHNY and SVGAGI (reference sequence). The J segment lost 7 bases and the V segment lost 2 bases, leaving 7 bases of the junction unmatched. The CDR3 is 14 residues long. The CDR3 bases are TGTGCCAGCAGTTACCCGGGAGGGCCGATAGAGCAGTACTTC. Residues: CASSYPGGPIEQYF.

The rearrangement uses TRBV2 and TRBJ1-2; D not certain. CDR1 SNHLY and CDR2 FYNNEI come from the germline V gene. The V end lost 4 bases, the J end lost 7 bases, and 13 bases lay between the germline ends. The CDR3 spans 13 residues. CDR3 in amino acids: CASSVDLTGGYTF. CDR3 DNA: TGTGCCAGCAGTGTTGATCTAACGGGTGGCTACACCTTC.

DNA for the CDR3: TGCGCCAGCAGCCCCTCCGGGCAGGGATTGGGGGAGACCCAGTACTTC. It encodes CASSPSGQGLGETQYF. The genes are TRBV4-1 and TRBJ2-5; D may be TRBD1 (5 bases). The CDR3 runs 16 residues. The germline CDR1 and CDR2 sequences are MGHRA and YSYEKL. V was trimmed by 4 bases and J by 5 bases, leaving 20 bases between them.

The genes are TRBV19 and TRBJ2-1; a possible D gene is TRBD2 (5 bases). Trimming left V 4 bases short and J 4 bases short, with 11 bases between. Per the germline V gene, CDR1 is LNHDA and CDR2 is SQIVND (reference sequence). The CDR3 is 14 amino acids. The CDR3: CASSTPRGYNEQFF. Written as DNA, the CDR3 is TGTGCCAGTAGTACCCCCCGGGGTTACAATGAGCAGTTCTTC.

J is TRBJ1-1 and V is TRBV7-2, with 7 bases aligning to TRBD1. After removal of 5 bases from V and 3 bases from J, the junction contained 6 bases not matched to a gene. Germline CDR1 and CDR2: SGHTA and FQGNSA. The CDR3 consists of 14 residues. CDR3 sequence (DNA): TGTGCCAGCAGCCCCGTCACAGGGGACACTGAAGCTTTCTTT. Amino acids: CASSPVTGDTEAFF.

There are a few counts of this clone. The chain has TRBV27 and TRBJ2-5; 9 bases align to TRBD2. V lost 3 bases, J lost 1 base, and 3 bases stayed unmatched. Germline CDR1 reads MNHEY; CDR2 reads SMNVEV (reference sequence). This CDR3 is built from 15 residues. The CDR3 bases are TGTGCCAGCAGTTTGAGCGGGAGGCCCCAAGAGACCCAGTACTTC. Encoded protein: CASSLSGRPQETQYF.

The rearrangement joins TRBV4-3 to TRBJ2-3; 11 positions match TRBD2. The V gene end was trimmed by 8 bases and the J gene end by 5 bases; junction bases not matched to a gene: 15. Germline CDR1 and CDR2: LGHNA and YSLEER. The CDR3 has 17 amino acids. CDR3 sequence (DNA): TGCGCCAGCCTCGAGGAGGGACTAGCGGTTCGTGGAGATACGCAGTATTTT. This translates into CASLEEGLAVRGDTQYF.

This clone has just a few counts. CDR3 DNA sequence: TGTGCCAGCAGACGCGGGTCTATATACGAGCAGTACTTC. It encodes CASRRGSIYEQYF. This chain uses TRBV25-1 with TRBJ2-7, with D perhaps matching TRBD2 (5 bases). V was clipped by 6 bases and J by 4 bases, with 13 bases between them. The germline gives CDR1 MGHDK, CDR2 SYGVNS. CDR3 length: 13 residues.

This clone was counted a few times. The rearrangement uses TRBV28 and TRBJ1-1; TRBD1 matches 7 bases. Germline CDR1 is MDHEN and CDR2 is SYDVKM. V gave up 4 bases and J gave up 5 bases; unmatched junction bases: 7. The CDR3 sequence is 14 residues long. The CDR3 reads CASSSPGGGTEAFF. CDR3 DNA sequence: TGTGCCAGCAGTTCCCCAGGGGGTGGAACTGAAGCTTTCTTT.

The genes are TRBV4-3 and TRBJ1-2; 11 bases are shared with TRBD1. The V gene end was trimmed by 4 bases and the J gene end by 9 bases; junction bases not matched to a gene: 7. The CDR3 totals 14 residues. Germline assignment: CDR1 LGHNA and CDR2 YSLEER. CDR3 sequence reads: CASSPQGQGVSYTF. The CDR3 DNA follows: TGCGCCAGCAGCCCCCAGGGACAGGGGGTTAGCTACACCTTC.

V gene TRBV4-3 combines with J gene TRBJ2-3; tentative D call: TRBD1 (6 bases). The germline gives CDR1 LGHNA, CDR2 YSLEER. Between the trimmed V and J ends, which lost 1 base and 3 bases, there was a span of 11 bases. The CDR3 totals 15 residues. The chain's CDR3 is CASSQGRGTTDTQYF. The CDR3 DNA reads TGCGCCAGCAGCCAAGGACGAGGGACAACAGATACGCAGTATTTT.

This clone was counted between two and nine times. J is TRBJ2-5 and V is TRBV4-1; D ambiguous. Germline values: CDR1 MGHRA, CDR2 YSYEKL. V lost 0 bases to trimming and J lost 1 base, with 6 bases between them. The CDR3 extends over 14 amino acids. The chain's CDR3 is CASSQDTIQETQYF. The CDR3 coding sequence is TGCGCCAGCAGCCAAGATACAATCCAAGAGACCCAGTACTTC.

This clone has a handful of counts. CDR3 bases: TGTGCCAGCAGTCGGGACAGGCGGAACTATGGCTACACCTTC. It encodes CASSRDRRNYGYTF. V usage is TRBV28 and J usage is TRBJ1-2; 8 bases are a match to TRBD1. CDR1 MDHEN and CDR2 SYDVKM come from the germline V gene. This CDR3 has 14 residues. Losses at the gene ends were 5 bases for V and 2 bases for J; bases not matched to a gene: 4.

The chain joins TRBV30 to TRBJ2-7; D unclear. Trimming removed 0 bases at V and 2 bases at J, with 8 bases between. The CDR3 length is 13 residues. CDR1 GTSNPN and CDR2 SVGIG come from the germline V gene (reference sequence). In DNA form, the CDR3 reads TGTGCCTGGAGTGTAGTAGCCCCCTACGAGCAGTACTTC. Amino acids: CAWSVVAPYEQYF.

The chain employs TRBV2 and TRBJ1-5; possibly TRBD1 for D (5 bases). CDR3 size: 14 residues. Per the germline V gene, CDR1 is SNHLY and CDR2 is FYNNEI. Trimming cost V 5 bases and J 4 bases, with 12 bases left between them. CDR3 loop: CASSRVRGNQPQHF. The CDR3 coding sequence is TGTGCCAGCAGTCGGGTCCGGGGGAATCAGCCCCAGCATTTT. The full variable domain, in which reference TRBV2 and TRBJ1-5 provide the parts outside the CDR3, is EPEVTQTPSHQVTQMGQEVILRCVPISNHLYFYWYRQILGQKVEFLVSFYNNEISEKSEIFDDQFSVERPDGSNFTLKIRSTKLEDSAMYFCASSRVRGNQPQHFGDGTRLSIL.

The chain uses TRBV15 and TRBJ2-7, with D hard to call. CDR1 LNHNV and CDR2 YYDKDF come from the germline V gene (reference sequence). The CDR3 is 11 residues long. Between the trimmed V and J ends, which lost 8 bases and 3 bases, there was a span of 8 bases. The CDR3 DNA reads TGTGCCACCCCCCGGGTCTACGAGCAGTACTTC. It encodes CATPRVYEQYF. Combining the CDR3 with reference TRBV15 and TRBJ2-7 gives the whole variable domain DAMVIQNPRYQVTQFGKPVTLSCSQTLNHNVMYWYQQKSSQAPKLLFHYYDKDFNNEADTPDNFQSRRPNTSFCFLDIRSPGLGDTAMYLCATPRVYEQYFGPGTRLTVT.